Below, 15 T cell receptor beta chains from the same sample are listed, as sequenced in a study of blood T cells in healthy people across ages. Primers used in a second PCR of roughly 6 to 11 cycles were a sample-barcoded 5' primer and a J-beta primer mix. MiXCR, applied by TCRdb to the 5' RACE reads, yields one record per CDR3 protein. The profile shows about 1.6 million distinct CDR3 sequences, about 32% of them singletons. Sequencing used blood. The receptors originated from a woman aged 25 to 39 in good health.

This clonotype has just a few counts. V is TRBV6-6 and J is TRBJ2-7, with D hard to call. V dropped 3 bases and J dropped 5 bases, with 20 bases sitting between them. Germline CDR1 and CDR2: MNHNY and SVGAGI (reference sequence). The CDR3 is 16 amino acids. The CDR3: CASSYTGPPFGDEQYF. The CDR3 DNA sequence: TGTGCCAGCAGTTATACCGGACCTCCTTTTGGCGACGAGCAGTACTTC.

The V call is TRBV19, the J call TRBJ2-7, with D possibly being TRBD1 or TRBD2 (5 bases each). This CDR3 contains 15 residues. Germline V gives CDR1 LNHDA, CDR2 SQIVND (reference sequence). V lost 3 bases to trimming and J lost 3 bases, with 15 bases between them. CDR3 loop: CASSITGTSRYEQYF. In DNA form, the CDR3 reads TGTGCCAGTAGTATCACCGGGACGTCGCGCTACGAGCAGTACTTC.

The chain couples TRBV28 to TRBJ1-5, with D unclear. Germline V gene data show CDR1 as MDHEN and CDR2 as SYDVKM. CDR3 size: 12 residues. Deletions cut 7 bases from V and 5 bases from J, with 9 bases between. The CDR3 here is CASTSADQPQHF. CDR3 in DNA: TGTGCCAGCACGTCTGCCGATCAGCCCCAGCATTTT.

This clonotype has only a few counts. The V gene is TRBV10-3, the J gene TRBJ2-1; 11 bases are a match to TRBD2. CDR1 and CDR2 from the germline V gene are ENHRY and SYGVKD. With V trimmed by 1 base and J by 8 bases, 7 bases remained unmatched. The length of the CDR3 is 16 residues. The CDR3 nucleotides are TGTGCCATCAGTGAGTTACTAGCGGGGGCTGGGTATGAGCAGTTCTTC. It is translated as CAISELLAGAGYEQFF.

In nucleotides, the CDR3 is TGTGCCAGCAGTCCCCAGGCGACTAGTGGTGTGGAGACCCAGTACTTC. It is translated as CASSPQATSGVETQYF. The chain uses TRBV6-6 and TRBJ2-5, with TRBD2 as a possible D gene (6 bases). This CDR3 has 16 amino acids. The V end was cut by 5 bases, the J end by 5 bases, with 21 bases between. The germline gives CDR1 MNHNY, CDR2 SVGAGI (reference sequence).

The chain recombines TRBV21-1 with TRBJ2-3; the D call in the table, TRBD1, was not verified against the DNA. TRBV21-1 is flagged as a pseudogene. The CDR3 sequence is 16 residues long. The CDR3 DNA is TGTGCCAGCAGCAAAGGCCCCCGCGGCGGCACAGATACGCAGTATTTT. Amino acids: CASSKGPRGGTDTQYF.

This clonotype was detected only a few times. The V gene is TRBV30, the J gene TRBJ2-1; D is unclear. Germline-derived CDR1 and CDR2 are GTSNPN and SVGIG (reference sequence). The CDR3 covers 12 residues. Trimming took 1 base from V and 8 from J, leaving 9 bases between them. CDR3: CAWSAVRYEQFF. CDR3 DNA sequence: TGTGCCTGGAGTGCCGTAAGGTATGAGCAGTTCTTC.

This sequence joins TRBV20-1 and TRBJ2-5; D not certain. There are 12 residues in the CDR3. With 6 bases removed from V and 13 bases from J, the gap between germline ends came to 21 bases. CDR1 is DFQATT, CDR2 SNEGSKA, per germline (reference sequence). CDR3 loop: CSASRYPYERYF. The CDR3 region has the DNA TGCAGTGCGAGCCGGTACCCCTACGAGCGGTACTTC.

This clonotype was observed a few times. DNA for the CDR3: TGCAGTGCTGCGGCCCCACTGCGGGGCACAGATACGCAGTATTTT. As protein: CSAAAPLRGTDTQYF. The chain employs TRBV20-1 and TRBJ2-3, with D possibly TRBD2 on 5 matching bases. The CDR3 is 15 residues long. V shed 5 bases and J shed 1 base, with 16 bases lying between them. Germline assignment: CDR1 DFQATT and CDR2 SNEGSKA (reference sequence).

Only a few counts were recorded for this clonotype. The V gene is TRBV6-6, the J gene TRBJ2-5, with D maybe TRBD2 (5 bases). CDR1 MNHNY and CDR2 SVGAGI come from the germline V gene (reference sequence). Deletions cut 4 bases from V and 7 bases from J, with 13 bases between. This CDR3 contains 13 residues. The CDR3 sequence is CASSSGIYGTQYF. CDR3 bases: TGTGCCAGCAGTTCGGGGATTTATGGGACCCAGTACTTC.

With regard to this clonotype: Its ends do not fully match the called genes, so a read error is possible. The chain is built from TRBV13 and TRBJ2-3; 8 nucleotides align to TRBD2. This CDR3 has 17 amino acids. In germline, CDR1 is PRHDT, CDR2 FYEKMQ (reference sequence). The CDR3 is CANSSSLAGEYTDTQYF. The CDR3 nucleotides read TGTGCCAACAGCTCTAGCCTAGCGGGTGAATACACAGATACGCAGTATTTT.

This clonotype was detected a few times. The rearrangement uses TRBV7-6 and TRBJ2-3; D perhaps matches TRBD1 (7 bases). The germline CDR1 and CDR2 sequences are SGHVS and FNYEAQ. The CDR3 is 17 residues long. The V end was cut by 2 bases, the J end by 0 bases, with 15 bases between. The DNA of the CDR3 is TGTGCCAGCAGCTTACAGGGGGGACGCCTAAGCACAGATACGCAGTATTTT. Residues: CASSLQGGRLSTDTQYF.

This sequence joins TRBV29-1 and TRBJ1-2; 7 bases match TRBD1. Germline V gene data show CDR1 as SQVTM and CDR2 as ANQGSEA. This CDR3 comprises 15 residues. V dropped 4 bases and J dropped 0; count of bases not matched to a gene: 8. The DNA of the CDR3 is TGCAGCGTTGGAGGGGGCCCTGGGGCTAACTATGGCTACACCTTC. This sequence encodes CSVGGGPGANYGYTF. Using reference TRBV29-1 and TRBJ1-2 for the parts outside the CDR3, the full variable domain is SAVISQKPSRDICQRGTSLTIQCQVDSQVTMMFWYRQQPGQSLTLIATANQGSEATYESGFVIDKFPISRPNLTFSTLTVSNMSPEDSSIYLCSVGGGPGANYGYTFGSGTRLTVV.

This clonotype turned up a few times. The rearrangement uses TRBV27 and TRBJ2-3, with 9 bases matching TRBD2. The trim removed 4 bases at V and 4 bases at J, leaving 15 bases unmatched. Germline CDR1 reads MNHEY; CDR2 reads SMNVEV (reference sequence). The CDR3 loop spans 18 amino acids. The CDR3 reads CASSSGLALPTWSDTQYF. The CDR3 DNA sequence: TGTGCCAGCAGTTCCGGACTAGCGCTTCCCACTTGGTCAGATACGCAGTATTTT.

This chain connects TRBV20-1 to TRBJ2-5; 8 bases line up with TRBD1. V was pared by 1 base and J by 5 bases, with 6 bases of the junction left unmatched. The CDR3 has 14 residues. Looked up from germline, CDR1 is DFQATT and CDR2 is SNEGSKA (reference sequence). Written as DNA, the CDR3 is TGCAGTGCTAGAGGGGCAGGGGGCCATGAGACCCAGTACTTC. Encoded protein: CSARGAGGHETQYF.